A selection of T cell receptor beta chains follows, all from one sample in a study of graft-versus-host responses after intestinal transplantation. Here immunoSEQ multiplex PCR was the method, and the copy in TCRdb shows in-frame clones only, minus some. The data contain around 110,000 clones, roughly nine tenths of them singletons. The antigens these receptors bind are not known. Sequenced material: unstimulated CD4+ T cells sorted from spleen or lymph node cells, taken before intestinal transplant. All receptors come from a human donor who received an intestinal transplant. Both conserved end residues are part of each CDR3. The order of the fields is J gene, clone size, D gene, V gene, CDR3 DNA, CDR3 protein. A D gene is named only where the DNA matches it firmly. Not all rows give a size; the values are once, few, many and, for expanded clones, a class.

TRBJ2-7 NA TRBD1 TRBV7-2 TGTGCCAGCAGCTTATCGTCCTCCCGGACAGGGCTCGCTTACGAGCAGTACTTC CASSLSSSRTGLAYEQYF
TRBJ2-7 NA NA TRBV12-5 TGTGCTAGTGGTTTTTCGGCGGGAACCGGTACGAACTACGAGCAGTACTTC CASGFSAGTGTNYEQYF
TRBJ1-2 NA NA TRBV6-1 TGTGCCAGCAGTGTACTTGGGACTCGTAGTACCTTC CASSVLGTRSTF
TRBJ2-7 NA TRBD2 TRBV5-1 TGCGCCAGCAGCGCAGGGACTATCGACGAGCAGTACTTC CASSAGTIDEQYF
TRBJ1-6 NA NA TRBV19 TGTGCCAGTAGCCTGGGACACCGGACGGAGAATTCACCCCTCCACTTT CASSLGHRTENSPLHF
TRBJ2-1 NA NA TRBV20-1 TGCAGTGTGCACAGCTACAATGAGCAGTTCTTC CSVHSYNEQFF
TRBJ2-7 NA NA TRBV7-8 TGTGCCAGCAGCTTAGCGGCGGGGAAGTACTACGAGCAGTACTTC CASSLAAGKYYEQYF
TRBJ2-1 NA TRBD2 TRBV4-3 TGCGCCAGCAGCCAAGATCTGGCTAGCGGGGGATACAATGAGCAGTTCTTC CASSQDLASGGYNEQFF
TRBJ2-5 NA NA TRBV9 TGTGCCAGCAGCGTAGTTAGCGGTGCCTCTTGGGGAGAGACCCAGTACTTC CASSVVSGASWGETQYF
TRBJ2-7 NA TRBD1 TRBV4-1 TGCGCCAGCAGCCCCCAAGGGACAGGCCGCTACGGGCAGTACTTC CASSPQGTGRYGQYF
TRBJ1-2 NA TRBD1 TRBV5-1 TGCGCCAGCAGCTTAGCATCAGGGGGGAACTATGGCTACACCTTC CASSLASGGNYGYTF
TRBJ1-5 NA TRBD1 TRBV18 TGTGCCAGCTCACCAGCCACAGGGGTTAGGGGCAATCAGCCCCAGCATTTT CASSPATGVRGNQPQHF
TRBJ1-2 NA NA TRBV4-3 TGCGCCAGCAGCCAAGCCCCCTCCCTGGGCTACACCTTC CASSQAPSLGYTF
TRBJ2-4 NA NA TRBV19 TGTGCCAGTAGTATAGCCCAGGGCATTCAGTACTTC CASSIAQGIQYF
TRBJ1-1 few NA TRBV29-1 TGCAGCGTTGTCTGGGGCCCTACAGGGTTCGGCACTGAAGCTTTCTTT CSVVWGPTGFGTEAFF
TRBJ1-1 NA NA TRBV29-1 TGCAGCGGAACGGACAGCAGGACTGAAGCTTTCTTT CSGTDSRTEAFF